The T cell receptor (beta chain) described here comes from a study of graft-versus-host responses after intestinal transplantation. Whole-study context: As for transplant type, recipients had multivisceral, liver-intestinal, or isolated intestinal grafts. The recipients all started with anti-thymocyte globulin induction and then took tacrolimus and steroids for roughly three years. Study-wide results and caveats: Graft-donor T cell macrochimerism in patients accompanied high graft-versus-host to host-versus-graft clonal ratios in allografts. Recipient-marrow GvH clones were detected, some having first appeared in ileum or blood.

Only in-frame clones appear in the TCRdb table, and some are missing; sequencing was by immunoSEQ multiplex PCR. This sample carries tens of thousands of clones, approximately 91% of them seen once, and the ten largest clones take roughly 1.6%. The junction had 8 bases not matched to a gene; V was cut back by 4 bases and J by 6 bases. The CDR3 loop spans 15 amino acids. CDR1 is MDHEN, CDR2 SYDVKM, per germline. As to this clone: The antigen is not known.

The receptor was isolated from a human donor who was the organ donor for an intestinal transplant. The material was unstimulated CD8+ T cells sorted from spleen or lymph node cells, obtained before transplant. The rearrangement joins TRBV28 to TRBJ1-5; TRBD1 matches 8 bases. For the CDR3, the DNA is TGTGCCAGCAGTTCACTACAGGGGGTGGGTCAGCCCCAGCATTTT. Amino acid sequence: CASSSLQGVGQPQHF.